This T cell receptor beta chain stems from a study of T cells after posttransplantation cyclophosphamide. Study-wide results and caveats: Skin or GI-infiltrating T cells shared few TRB sequences with blood. Recipient CMV seropositivity and CMV reactivation strongly tracked TRB clonality. Donor CD8+ memory clones often dominated recipient blood repertoires at later times.

Of note for this clone: Its antigen is unidentified.

Method: immunoSEQ multiplex PCR; TCRdb's copy keeps in-frame clones and lacks some. This table holds about 28,000 clones, about nine tenths found once. This TCR came from a man aged 50-60 years. Sequences were obtained from PBMCs.

Written as DNA, the CDR3 is TGTGCCAGCAGCTTCCCTAACTCCTACGAGCAGTACTTC. Translation: CASSFPNSYEQYF. V is TRBV7-9 and J is TRBJ2-7; D is unclear. Germline CDR1 is SEHNR and CDR2 is FQNEAQ (reference sequence). Trimming removed 3 bases from V and 0 bases from J, with 6 bases in between. This CDR3 is 13 amino acids long.